This TCR beta chain originates from a study of T cells in Graves' hyperthyroidism and ophthalmopathy. Whole-study context: It was at initial diagnosis, before any treatment, that peripheral blood was collected.

V gave up 5 bases and J gave up 0 bases, with 11 bases separating them. Germline CDR1 is SGHTA and CDR2 is FQGNSA. The CDR3 has 15 amino acids. RNA transcripts were the template for amplifying TCR beta CDR3 regions. The TCR CDR3 was amplified in a first-round RT-PCR using the HTBI primer set. TCRdb ran MiXCR on the multiplex PCR reads and lists one entry per CDR3 protein. The top ten clones hold about a tenth of a sample with hundreds of thousands of distinct CDR3 sequences, about 14% of them seen once. This clonotype was counted ten times or more. This chain connects TRBV7-2 to TRBJ2-1; D remains unclear. The TCR sequence derives from a woman aged 18-29 years with Graves' hyperthyroidism. Sequenced input: blood. This chain's CDR3 is CASSVFGSSYNEQFF. The CDR3 bases are TGTGCCAGCAGCGTCTTCGGTAGCTCCTACAATGAGCAGTTCTTC.